This TCR beta chain was documented in a study of sequential checkpoint blockade in melanoma. Turning to the study itself: Randomization was 1:1 between first-line nivolumab→ipilimumab and ipilimumab→nivolumab. Each arm's sequence ended with maintenance nivolumab.

The treatment: randomized to nivolumab then ipilimumab (arm A) or the reverse (arm B). DNA-damaging chemotherapy had not been given to any patient beforehand. From thawed PBMCs, live CD3+CD8+ cells negative for CD19 and CD56 were sorted. Germline V gives CDR1 ENHRY, CDR2 SYGVKD. The CDR3 runs 16 residues. Method: immunoSEQ multiplex PCR; TCRdb's copy keeps in-frame clones and lacks some. The sample consists of about 4,000 clones, more than 55% of them appearing once. A remark on this clone: At one end, the junction sequence differs from germline, possibly due to a read error.

This rearrangement joins TRBV10-3 to TRBJ1-4; 7 positions agree with TRBD1. The input for sequencing was CD8+ T cells sorted from blood (inferred from file names), taken from a patient given nivolumab and ipilimumab in sequence. The receptor's source is a human donor with melanoma. CDR3 amino acids: CASSYEGAVENEKLFF. The CDR3 DNA reads TGTGCCAGCAGTTACGAGGGGGCAGTAGAAAATGAAAAACTGTTTTTT.